The present entry profiles one TCR beta chain with its context. This clonotype was seen a few times. The antigen it recognizes is unknown. The junction shows a germline mismatch at one end, possibly a read error. Donors were around 37 systemically healthy Caucasian individuals from Russia aged roughly 6 to 90 years. Around 9.8 milliliters of peripheral blood were collected from each donor into EDTA-treated Vacutainer tubes. PBMCs were isolated by Ficoll-Paque density-gradient centrifugation, with at least 6 million obtained per sample. Total RNA, at least 6 micrograms per sample, was extracted from PBMCs with Trizol reagent. Naive CD45RAhigh/CD27high T cell percentages were measured by flow cytometry on a PBMC aliquot from every donor. These data originate in a study of blood T cells in healthy people across ages (dated by TCRdb to the mid-2010s). In the study overall: In model experiments, roughly one uniquely barcoded TCR beta cDNA molecule per two T cells was captured by template switching. The study measured age-related changes in TCR beta repertoire diversity using deep sequencing normalized with unique cDNA molecular identifiers. Four age groups were formed from the donors: young (average roughly 15 years), middle-aged (around 40), aged (62) and long-lived (about 80). Two additional independent replicas of 1 million unique cDNA reads from the same blood draw were analyzed for two donors (one aged 18 to 30 and one aged 80 or older).

General conclusions and limits of the study: Estimates of total diversity from one million sequenced T cells were regarded as lower bounds and underestimates. Since profiling was done on bulk unsorted PBMCs, naive and antigen-experienced compartments could not be conclusively compared. Compared with the aged group, the long-lived group had more naive CD4+ T cells, fewer expanded clones and increased TCR diversity, a pattern suggesting age selection. The CMV infection status of donors was not known, potentially confounding age-related changes in expanded clonotypes. Observed TCR beta diversity per million T cells fell roughly linearly with age, and a significant reduction was already apparent by age around 40. The percentage of naive T cells measured by flow cytometry correlated strongly with observed TCR beta diversity.

Libraries were made using 5' RACE. Sequencer: Illumina HiSeq 2500. The second PCR ran for roughly 6 to 11 cycles and used a J-beta primer mix along with a sample-barcoded 5' primer. Each TCR beta cDNA molecule received a unique molecular identifier from a template-switch 5' adaptor carrying 12 random nucleotides. Each sample yielded at least 2.5 million CDR3-containing paired-end reads. All of the RNA was converted into first-strand cDNA using the Mint cDNA synthesis kit, with a TRBC-specific oligonucleotide serving as the primer. Following uracil-DNA glycosylase treatment, a first 18-cycle PCR with universal primers M1SS and BC2_uni_R was performed on all cDNA. Per the original workflow: For normalization, 1 million high-quality reads were randomly selected from each sample, with every read carrying a distinct molecular identifier. Instead of being binned into consensus sequences, reads that shared molecular identifiers were thrown out. MiTCR, with a Q25 quality threshold and the strictest error-elimination algorithm, was used for CDR3 identification, clonotype clustering and error correction. Lower-bound total TCR beta diversity was estimated with a nonparametric unseen species model using Euler transformation. TCRdb reprocessed the public reads (quality trimming at Q25 with fastp, clone calling with MiXCR) and kept in-frame beta chains. For every CDR3 protein sequence, its rows merge into one entry that carries the most common genes and DNA. The V and J calls come from TCRdb's annotation, not from the publication. This sample comprises 500,000 to 650,000 distinct CDR3 sequences, about a quarter of them detected only once. Of the sample, 3.6% falls within the top ten clones.

From the cysteine up to the phenylalanine, the CDR3 has a length of 12 residues. This entry keeps only the CDR3 DNA: 36 bases, framed from base 1. The germline V gene (reference sequence) specifies MNHEY as CDR1 and SMNVEV as CDR2. These data also featured in a second study, about T cells of mothers and their children. As the second paper documents: Nine systemically healthy Caucasian individuals, comprising three mothers and their six children, were included as donors. cDNA synthesis consumed the entire amount of extracted RNA, loaded at 1.5 ug RNA in each 15 ul reaction. Sample barcodes and 2-4 random nucleotides were added via the M1S primer in the second PCR. More than 8.5 million TCR beta CDR3 reads were obtained from each mother, and about 3 million reads were obtained from each child. Thymic selection similarly shapes TCR recombination output in related and unrelated pairs, with minor effect from inherited differences. Normalized repertoire overlap in related mother-child pairs was always slightly higher than in unrelated mother-child pairs, but the difference was never significant. No persistent microchimeric T cell clones were detected, at a sensitivity of around 97 clones per million clonotypes. In the study, deep NGS was used to compare the TCR beta repertoires of mothers and children, and features distinguishing related mother-child pairs from unrelated individuals were sought. On average, the children were around 11 +/- 4 years old, while the mothers were approximately 41 +/- 4 years old. Libraries were sequenced on Illumina HiSeq 2000 with 100+100 nt paired-end reads after adapter ligation with NEBNext reagents. Mother and child libraries were prepared a month apart and sequenced in separate runs to prevent cross-contamination. For each donor, between about 450,000 and 2,300,000 distinct TCR beta clonotypes were identified. Naive TCR beta clonotypes were estimated from low-frequency clonotypes matched to each donor's FACS-determined naive share, without sorting.

The rearranged segments are TRBV27 and TRBJ2-5; the D gene is perhaps TRBD2, on 6 matching bases. This receptor was identified in a boy aged 2-9 years in good health. The specimen sequenced was blood. The DNA sequence is as follows: TGTGCCAGCAGTTTACAGGGAGGCGAGCAGCACTTC. The resulting protein is CASSLQGGEQHF.